Listed here is a single T cell receptor beta chain. Its antigen remains unidentified. The sample holds no much larger clone one base away, and base qualities are not on file. These data belong to a study of blood T cell repertoires in COVID-19 (dated by TCRdb to 2020 to 2021). In terms of the full investigation: Collaborator samples came from the United States, Italy and Spain and covered acute and convalescent phases of COVID-19. The prospective study material was composed of cDNA or gDNA derived from T cells, B-cell-depleted T cells, or PBMCs. Deeply sampled blood TCRbeta repertoires from subjects exposed to, actively infected with, or recovered from COVID-19 were included in the dataset. The repertoires were released in a freely available public database intended as a resource for research on the immune response to SARS-CoV-2. Samples came from the ongoing ImmuneRACE study (first 160 participants) plus 1,254 subjects from 6 global collaborators. Nearly every sample came with metadata listing a de-identified subject ID, COVID-19 status, age in years and sex. HLA class I and class II types, where available, came from metadata supplied by the sample provider rather than from assay-based typing.

Study-wide findings and limitations: How much clinical and demographic metadata was included differed by source and by participant, and the metadata was provided uncurated.

There are 14 amino acids in the CDR3, from cysteine to phenylalanine inclusive. CDR3 DNA is the only sequence kept; it has 42 bases, read in frame from the first base. CDR1 and CDR2 are drawn from the germline V gene: SNHLY, FYNNEI. Trimming removed 4 bases from V and 5 bases from J, leaving 13 bases between the germline ends. TCRbeta CDR3 regions were amplified from genomic DNA by means of the immunoSEQ Assay, a bias-controlled multiplex PCR. In the original analysis: Within the assay, amplification of reference gene primers was used to estimate how many nucleated cells each sample contained. To quantify the absolute abundance of each unique TCRbeta CDR3 rearrangement, sequence reads were collapsed and filtered. Productive Simpson clonality was computed per sample as the square root of Simpson's diversity index over productive rearrangements. TCRdb's version of the immuneACCESS table is confined to in-frame rearrangements and falls short of the full clone set. An unresolved V gene accounts for under half of the shortfall where checked; the remainder is of unknown origin. That table gives V, J and clone size, and the DNA gave D and trimming. This sample comprises some 130,000 clones, more than 70% of them detected only once. Together, the top ten hold roughly 3.6% of the sample.

Whole blood was collected in K2EDTA tubes by collaborating institutions according to the institutions' own protocols. Collaborator samples were shipped for TCRbeta analysis as frozen whole blood, isolated PBMCs, or DNA extracted from either sample type. The chain is made from TRBV2 and TRBJ2-3; tentative D gene TRBD2, with 5 bases matching. The sequence came from a woman in her fifties or sixties with acute or convalescent COVID-19. The material sequenced was peripheral blood. CDR3 sequence: CASSGAGGGDTQYF. Read as DNA, the sequence is TGTGCCAGCAGTGGGGCTGGAGGTGGAGATACGCAGTATTTT.